This T cell receptor (beta chain) was sequenced in a study of T cells in women clearing cervical HPV infection. Study details: Cases were women with histologically confirmed HPV16-related CIN3 or worse, including 2 invasive cancers. For cases, blood was sampled a median around 140 days after lesion detection, interquartile range roughly 80 to 230 days.

In the case of this clone: The read is 3 residues too short to cover the CDR3 end, so that end is filled in from the germline J gene.

Per germline, CDR1 SGHDT and CDR2 YYEEEE. J gave up 3 bases and V 3 bases, and 4 bases lay outside the gene matches. This CDR3 is 15 amino acids long. Sequencing used immunoSEQ multiplex PCR; TCRdb keeps in-frame clones, though not all of them. This sample lists 20,000 to 25,000 clones; its ten largest clones have 7.5% to 10%. The V and J genes are TRBV5-6 and TRBJ1-4, with TRBD1 matching 8 bases. Sequenced input: blood buffy coat. This clonotype was obtained from a woman between 18 and 70 years old with a cervical HPV16 infection that either progressed to CIN3+ or cleared (not recorded which). CDR3 in amino acids: CASSWWDRSNEKLFF. Partial CDR3 DNA: TGTGCCAGCAGCTGGTGGGACAGGTCTAATGAAAAA.